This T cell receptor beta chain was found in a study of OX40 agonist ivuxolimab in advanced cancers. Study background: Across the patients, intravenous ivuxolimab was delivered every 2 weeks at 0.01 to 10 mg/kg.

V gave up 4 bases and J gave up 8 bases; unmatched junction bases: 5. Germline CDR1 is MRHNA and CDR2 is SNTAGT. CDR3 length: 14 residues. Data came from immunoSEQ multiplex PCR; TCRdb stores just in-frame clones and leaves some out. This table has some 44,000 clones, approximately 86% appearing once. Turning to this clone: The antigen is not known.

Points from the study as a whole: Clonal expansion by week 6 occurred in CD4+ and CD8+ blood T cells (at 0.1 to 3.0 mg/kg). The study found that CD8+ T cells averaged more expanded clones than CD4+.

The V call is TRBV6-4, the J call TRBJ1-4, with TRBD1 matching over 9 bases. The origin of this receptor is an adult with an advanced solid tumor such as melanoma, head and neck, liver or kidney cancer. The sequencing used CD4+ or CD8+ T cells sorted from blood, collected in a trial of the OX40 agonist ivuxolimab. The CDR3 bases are TGTGCCAGCAGTGGGGACAGGGTGGAGGAAAAACTGTTTTTT. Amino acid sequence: CASSGDRVEEKLFF.